The source of this T cell receptor beta chain is a study of blood T cell repertoires in COVID-19. Study information: From the United States, Italy and Spain came samples of acute and convalescent COVID-19. T cells, B-cell-depleted T cells, or PBMCs provided the cDNA or gDNA that served as material.

The repertoire was sequenced with immunoSEQ multiplex PCR; TCRdb's copy has only in-frame clones and lacks some. Of tens of thousands of clones in the sample, about 94% were seen once. V lost 8 bases, J lost 0 bases, and 11 bases lay in between. CDR3 length: 13 amino acids. The germline CDR1 and CDR2 sequences are LNHNV and YYDKDF (reference sequence). The sequence came from a human donor with active COVID-19. The donor label of this sample is uncertain. The rearrangement links TRBV15 to TRBJ2-7, with TRBD1 as a possible D gene (6 bases). The sequenced sample consisted of peripheral blood. The DNA of the CDR3 is TGTGCCACCGAAACAGGGAACTCCTACGAGCAGTACTTC. Its translation: CATETGNSYEQYF.